The text below deals with one TCR beta chain. The entry originates in a study of blood T cell repertoires in COVID-19. On the study more broadly: The origin of the acute and convalescent COVID-19 samples was the United States, Italy and Spain. PBMCs, B-cell-depleted T cells, or T cells were the source of the cDNA or gDNA that made up the material.

Original handling: Amplifying reference gene primers gave estimates of nucleated cell counts. Generated by immunoSEQ multiplex PCR, the TCRdb table keeps only in-frame clones and is missing some. V and J calls plus clone size are reproduced from that table; the DNA served to infer D and trimming. The sample has approximately 270,000 clones; almost 90% are singletons. This CDR3 has 14 residues. Trimming pared 3 bases from V and 3 bases from J, leaving 9 bases between. Germline values: CDR1 LNHDA, CDR2 SQIVND (reference sequence). The chain recombines TRBV19 with TRBJ2-1, with TRBD1 as a possible D gene (6 bases). Sequencing used peripheral blood. The sequence derives from an elderly man with acute or convalescent COVID-19. The CDR3 here is CASSMDSLYNEQFF. In nucleotides, the CDR3 is TGTGCCAGTAGTATGGACAGTCTCTACAATGAGCAGTTCTTC.